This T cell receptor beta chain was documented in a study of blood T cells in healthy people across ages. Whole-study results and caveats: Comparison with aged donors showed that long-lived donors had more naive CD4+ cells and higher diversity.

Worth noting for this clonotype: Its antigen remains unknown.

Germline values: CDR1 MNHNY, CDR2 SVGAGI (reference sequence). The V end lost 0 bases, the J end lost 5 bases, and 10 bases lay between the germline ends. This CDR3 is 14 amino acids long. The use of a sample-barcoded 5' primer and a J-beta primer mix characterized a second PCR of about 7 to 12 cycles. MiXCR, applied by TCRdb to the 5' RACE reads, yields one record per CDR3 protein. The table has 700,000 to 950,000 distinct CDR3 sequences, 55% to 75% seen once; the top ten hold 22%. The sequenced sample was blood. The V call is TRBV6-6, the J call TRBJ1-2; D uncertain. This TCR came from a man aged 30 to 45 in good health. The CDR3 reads CASSYSKGQYGYTF. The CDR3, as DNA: TGTGCCAGCAGTTACTCGAAAGGGCAGTATGGCTACACCTTC.